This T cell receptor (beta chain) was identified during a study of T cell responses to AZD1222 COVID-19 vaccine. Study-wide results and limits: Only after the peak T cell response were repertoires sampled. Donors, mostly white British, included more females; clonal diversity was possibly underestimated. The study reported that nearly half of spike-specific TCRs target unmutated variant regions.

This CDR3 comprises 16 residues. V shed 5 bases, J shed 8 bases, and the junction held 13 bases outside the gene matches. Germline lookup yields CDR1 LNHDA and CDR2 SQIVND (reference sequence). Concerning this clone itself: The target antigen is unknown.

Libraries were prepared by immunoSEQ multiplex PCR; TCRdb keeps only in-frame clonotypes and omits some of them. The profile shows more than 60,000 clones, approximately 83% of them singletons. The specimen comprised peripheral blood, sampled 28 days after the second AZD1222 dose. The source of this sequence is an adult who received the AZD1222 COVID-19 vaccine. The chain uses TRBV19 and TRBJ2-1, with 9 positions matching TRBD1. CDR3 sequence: CASSYSNRGPADEQFF. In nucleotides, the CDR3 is TGTGCCAGTAGTTATAGTAACAGGGGGCCAGCTGATGAGCAGTTCTTC.